The source of this TCR beta chain is a study of cytomegalovirus exposure and HLA in healthy donors. Study-level results: A missense DCLRE1C variant was associated with V- and J-gene trimming of TCR beta chains in a later analysis, and an independent cohort replicated the association. Across donors, most TCRs were seen rarely, yet some public ones were widespread. Earlier analysis looked at TCR beta V segments, and most were productive about 87% or about 30% of the time. The study dropped some indistinguishable V segments, TRBV6-2 and TRBV6-3 among them.

Looked up from germline, CDR1 is SGHRS and CDR2 is YFSETQ. The CDR3 length is 16 residues. Trimming cost V 2 bases and J 3 bases; bases outside gene matches: 10. On this clone itself: Its matching antigen is unknown.

The primer mix had 60 Vbeta and 13 Jbeta primers. The method was immunoSEQ multiplex PCR; TCRdb's version includes in-frame clones alone and lacks a portion of them. The data contain 150,000 to 200,000 clones, around 87% of them singletons. Input material: PBMCs. The receptor comes from a woman aged 18 to 35 in good health and CMV-seronegative. The chain joins TRBV5-1 to TRBJ2-7; TRBD1 aligns across 8 bases. The CDR3 nucleotides read TGCGCCAGCAGCTTAGCTAACCCGGGACAGGACTACGAGCAGTACTTC. As protein: CASSLANPGQDYEQYF. The full variable domain, with the rest looked up from reference TRBV5-1 and TRBJ2-7, is KAGVTQTPRYLIKTRGQQVTLSCSPISGHRSVSWYQQTPGQGLQFLFEYFSETQRNKGNFPGRFSGRQFSNSRSEMNVSTLELGDSALYLCASSLANPGQDYEQYFGPGTRLTVT.